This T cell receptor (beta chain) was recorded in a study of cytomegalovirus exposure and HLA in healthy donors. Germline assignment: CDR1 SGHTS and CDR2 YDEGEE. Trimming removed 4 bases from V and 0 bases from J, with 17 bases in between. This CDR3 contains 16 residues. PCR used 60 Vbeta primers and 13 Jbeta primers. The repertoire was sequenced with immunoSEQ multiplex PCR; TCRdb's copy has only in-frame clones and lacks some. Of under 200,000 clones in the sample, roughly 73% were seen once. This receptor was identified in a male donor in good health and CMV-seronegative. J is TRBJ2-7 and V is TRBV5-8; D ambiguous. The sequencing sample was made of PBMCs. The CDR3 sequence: CASSLLGPIFSYEQYF. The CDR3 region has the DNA TGTGCCAGCAGCCTTCTTGGGCCTATTTTCTCCTACGAGCAGTACTTC. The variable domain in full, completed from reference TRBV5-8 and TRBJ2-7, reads EAGVTQSPTHLIKTRGQQATLRCSPISGHTSVYWYQQALGLGLQFLLWYDEGEERNRGNFPPRFSGRQFPNYSSELNVNALELEDSALYLCASSLLGPIFSYEQYFGPGTRLTVT.